This T cell receptor beta chain emerged from a study of CD8+ T cells in alopecia areata. Across the study: Those treated were given oral tofacitinib at 5 to 10 mg twice daily. Tofacitinib therapy took 6 to 18 months; 6 months off drug came after.

It was from alopecia areata patients that lesional scalp punch biopsies and peripheral blood were collected. Study-level points and caveats: Scalp data also include sequences from resident alphabeta T cells of normal skin.

Of note for this clone: The antigen is unknown.

RNA was extracted and reverse transcribed into cDNA as the sequencing template. Sequenced by immunoSEQ multiplex PCR; TCRdb stores in-frame clones only, minus some. Here the sample spans 130,000 to 150,000 clones, roughly half being singletons. This clonotype was obtained from a human donor with alopecia areata. Here the sequenced sample was CD4+ T cells sorted from blood, taken at week 0.

CDR3 DNA sequence: TGTGCCAGCAGTGAAGCGCGGGGGACTAGCCCGACCAGGGCGCAGTACTTC. Protein sequence: CASSEARGTSPTRAQYF. This rearrangement joins TRBV2 to TRBJ2-7, with TRBD2 matching 9 bases. V dropped 0 bases and J dropped 9; count of bases not matched to a gene: 15. The germline CDR1 and CDR2 sequences are SNHLY and FYNNEI. This CDR3 has 17 amino acids.